Listed here are 3 T cell receptor beta chains from one sample, sequenced in a study of cytomegalovirus exposure and HLA in healthy donors. Data came from immunoSEQ multiplex PCR; TCRdb stores just in-frame clones and leaves some out. This sample has more than 110,000 clones; 85% to 90% occur once, and the top ten carry 2.5% to 3.5%. The sequenced sample was PBMCs. The receptor source for this set is a man between 18 and 35 years old in good health and CMV-seronegative.

The V call is TRBV11-1, the J call TRBJ1-1; the D is unclear. V lost 2 bases to trimming and J lost 4 bases, with 17 bases between them. The germline gives CDR1 SGHAT, CDR2 FQDESV (reference sequence). The CDR3 is 16 residues long. This CDR3 is CASSLYRDGGSTEAFF. CDR3 sequence (DNA): TGTGCCAGCAGCTTATATCGGGATGGCGGAAGCACTGAAGCTTTCTTT. Full variable domain (missing parts from reference TRBV11-1 and TRBJ1-1): EAEVAQSPRYKITEKSQAVAFWCDPISGHATLYWYRQILGQGPELLVQFQDESVVDDSQLPKDRFSAERLKGVDSTLKIQPAELGDSAMYLCASSLYRDGGSTEAFFGQGTRLTVV.

V usage is TRBV4-2 and J usage is TRBJ2-7; 8 bases are shared with TRBD2. Germline-derived CDR1 and CDR2 are LGHNA and YNFKEQ. Trimming cost V 0 bases and J 4 bases; bases outside gene matches: 5. The CDR3 extends over 15 amino acids. CDR3 coding DNA: TGTGCCAGCAGCCAAGAGCCAGCGGGGGATTACGAGCAGTACTTC. It yields the protein CASSQEPAGDYEQYF.

The chain uses TRBV9 and TRBJ2-3; 7 bases match TRBD2. Trimming cost V 0 bases and J 3 bases; bases outside gene matches: 4. The CDR3 totals 15 residues. Germline V gives CDR1 SGDLS, CDR2 YYNGEE. CDR3 in DNA: TGTGCCAGCAGCGTAGCGGGAGGCCTAACAGATACGCAGTATTTT. This translates into CASSVAGGLTDTQYF.